Listed below are T cell receptor beta chains from one sample, sequenced in a study of T cells in Graves' hyperthyroidism and ophthalmopathy. In TCRdb, the multiplex PCR reads were re-called with MiXCR into one record per CDR3 protein. The sample yields under 800,000 distinct CDR3 sequences, around 13% seen once. The sequenced material came from blood. All receptors derive from a young woman with Graves' hyperthyroidism. Each CDR3 is given with its conserved first and last residue. The order of the fields is V gene, J gene, CDR3 protein.

TRBV5-8	TRBJ2-3	CASAPGYTSTDTQYF
TRBV10-3	TRBJ2-1	CAMADGAYNEQFF
TRBV4-3	TRBJ2-7	CASSQSRASSYEQYF
TRBV11-3	TRBJ2-1	CASSPGTELFGESLGEQFF
TRBV7-9	TRBJ2-7	CASSSLPRGSYEQYF
TRBV12-3/TRBV12-4	TRBJ2-5	CASSFSGWGIQETQYF
TRBV7-9	TRBJ1-2	CASSLFQPGQGYGYTF
TRBV10-2	TRBJ2-1	CASSNPFSGRNYNEQFF
TRBV2	TRBJ2-3	CASSEALQYF
TRBV6-2/TRBV6-3	TRBJ2-1	CATLASSYNEQFF
TRBV11-2	TRBJ1-2	CASSLALGPTNYGYTF
TRBV7-3	TRBJ1-1	CANSLQGTTEAFF
TRBV12-3/TRBV12-4	TRBJ2-2	CASSLKWRDRDLANTGELFF
TRBV25-1	TRBJ2-3	CASIDIADTQYF
TRBV11-2	TRBJ2-2	CASSFGTGYTGELFF
TRBV12-3/TRBV12-4	TRBJ2-6	CASSLRSISGANVLTF
TRBV6-9	TRBJ2-7	CASSSPQRSYEQYF
TRBV7-2	TRBJ2-7	CASSSGTVTYEQYF
TRBV7-8	TRBJ1-5	CASSAGTGGWQPQHF
TRBV19	TRBJ2-7	CASSTTGPPYEQYF
TRBV28	TRBJ1-1	CASNVYSNLNTEAFF
TRBV18	TRBJ1-6	CASSPGEYNSPLHF
TRBV6-1	TRBJ2-5	CASSPPERGLRSETQYF
TRBV7-3	TRBJ1-6	CASSLREGNSPLHF
TRBV7-9	TRBJ2-5	CASSPTGSGVQETQYF
TRBV7-2	TRBJ2-3	CASSSAPRADTQYF
TRBV13	TRBJ1-3	CAWGRGSGNTIYF
TRBV11-2	TRBJ2-1	CASSSIGGDGNEQFF
TRBV7-9	TRBJ2-1	CATFFGRHEQFF
TRBV20-1	TRBJ2-7	CSARDRGDYEQYF
TRBV11-2	TRBJ2-1	CASRTGLAGRSSYNEQFF
TRBV5-1	TRBJ2-2	CASSLAWEGRTGELFF
TRBV6-1	TRBJ2-7	CASSESAAGPPYEQYF
TRBV4-1	TRBJ2-7	CASSHGLAVEYEQYF
TRBV27	TRBJ1-6	CASSPRTGGSSYNSPLHF
TRBV20-1	TRBJ1-1	CSARQGGTGTEAFF
TRBV7-9	TRBJ1-1	CASSLGLAGTGRNTEAFF
TRBV5-5	TRBJ1-6	CASSLLWSAGAYNSPLHF
TRBV7-9	TRBJ1-4	CASSPSMGEKLFF
TRBV20-1	TRBJ2-3	CSARDRAAFAGFTDTQYF
TRBV2	TRBJ2-7	CASSEGMTSGLYEQYF
TRBV5-1	TRBJ1-6	CASSASPTDRSYNSPLHF
TRBV27	TRBJ2-3	CASRGGQAITDTQYF
TRBV10-3	TRBJ2-1	CAITGAGGSYNEQFF
TRBV30	TRBJ2-3	CAWGILTDTQYF
TRBV7-2	TRBJ2-5	CASGRRGGWQETQYF
TRBV7-9	TRBJ1-2	CASSLEWGYGYTF
TRBV6-1	TRBJ2-7	CASSKTITISSYEQYF
TRBV9	TRBJ1-2	CASSVARGNYGYTF